These T cell receptor beta chains were read from a single sample in a study of control samples from healthy donors and cancer patients. Here immunoSEQ multiplex PCR was the method, and the copy in TCRdb shows in-frame clones only, minus some. The repertoire holds roughly 120,000 clones, over 90% seen once, with roughly 2.5% in the top ten. The sequenced material came from blood. All receptors derive from a man aged 25 to 40 in good health. Each CDR3 is given with its conserved first and last residue. D genes are given only for firm matches. Clone size is stated in some rows and not others, as once, few, many or a class when expanded.

TRBJ1-2,.,TRBD1,TRBV19,CASRGSGQGVFGYTF,TGTGCCAGTAGGGGGAGTGGACAGGGAGTATTCGGCTACACCTTC
TRBJ1-5,few,.,TRBV5-6,CASSSLRRSNQPQHF,TGTGCCAGCAGCTCCCTTAGAAGATCGAATCAGCCCCAGCATTTT
TRBJ2-7,.,TRBD1,TRBV14,CASSQGQGYEQYF,TGTGCCAGCAGCCAAGGACAGGGCTACGAGCAGTACTTC
TRBJ1-2,few,.,TRBV12-3/TRBV12-4,CASSTRQANGYTF,TGTGCCAGCAGTACTAGACAGGCCAATGGCTACACCTTC
TRBJ2-3,.,.,TRBV6-4,CASSPRGISTDTQYF,TGTGCCAGCAGTCCACGGGGGATTAGCACAGATACGCAGTATTTT
TRBJ2-7,.,.,TRBV15,CATSRGDRAYEQYF,TGTGCCACCAGCAGAGGCGACAGAGCCTACGAGCAGTACTTC
TRBJ2-6,.,.,TRBV9,CASSSRDPRSGANVLTF,TGTGCCAGCAGCTCCCGGGACCCCAGGTCTGGGGCCAACGTCCTGACTTTC
TRBJ1-1,.,.,TRBV9,CASSPRTDLNTEAFF,TGTGCCAGCAGCCCCCGGACAGACCTGAACACTGAAGCTTTCTTT
TRBJ1-5,.,.,TRBV7-9,CASSLPGQPQHF,TGTGCCAGCAGCTTACCGGGACAGCCCCAGCATTTT
TRBJ1-2,.,.,TRBV29-1,CSTHLEAGYTF,TGCAGCACTCACCTAGAAGCTGGCTACACCTTC
TRBJ1-1,.,.,TRBV6-5,CASSPQVENTEAFF,TGTGCCAGCAGTCCTCAGGTTGAGAACACTGAAGCTTTCTTT
TRBJ2-3,.,.,TRBV9,CASSVAVVDTQYF,TGTGCCAGCAGCGTAGCCGTGGTAGATACGCAGTATTTT
TRBJ1-5,.,.,TRBV7-2,CASSIRRQSPGAQHF,TGTGCCAGCAGCATTCGGCGACAATCCCCTGGCGCCCAGCATTTT
TRBJ1-3,once,.,TRBV9,CASRGDGNTIYF,TGTGCCAGCAGAGGAGATGGAAACACCATATATTTT
TRBJ1-1,.,.,TRBV21-1,CASSKVGKGVGNTEAFF,TGTGCCAGCAGCAAAGTGGGTAAAGGGGTAGGGAACACTGAAGCTTTCTTT
TRBJ1-1,once,.,TRBV30,CAWVDGGTEAFF,TGTGCCTGGGTGGACGGCGGCACTGAAGCTTTCTTT
TRBJ2-5,.,.,TRBV5-4,CASSFQETQYF,TGTGCCAGCAGCTTCCAAGAGACCCAGTACTTC
TRBJ1-4,.,TRBD1,TRBV9,CASSMGRGRDEKLFF,TGTGCCAGCAGCATGGGCAGGGGGCGTGATGAAAAACTGTTTTTT
TRBJ2-3,.,.,TRBV7-8,CASSPLSDTQYF,TGTGCCAGCAGCCCATTAAGTGATACGCAGTATTTT
TRBJ2-5,once,TRBD2,TRBV19,CASSPLTSGGQETQYF,TGTGCCAGTAGTCCACTGACTAGCGGGGGGCAAGAGACCCAGTACTTC
TRBJ2-5,.,.,TRBV15,CATSRDNGQETQYF,TGTGCCACCAGCAGAGATAACGGCCAAGAGACCCAGTACTTC
TRBJ2-2,.,.,TRBV6-5,CASSYGSGPGELFF,TGTGCCAGCAGTTACGGGTCCGGACCGGGGGAGCTGTTTTTT
TRBJ1-6,.,TRBD1,TRBV3-1/TRBV3-2,CASSQGLDRGHSPLHF,TGTGCCAGCAGCCAAGGTCTGGACAGGGGGCACTCACCCCTCCACTTT
TRBJ1-2,.,.,TRBV19,CASSASGIHYGYTF,TGTGCCAGTAGTGCGTCTGGGATACACTATGGCTACACCTTC
TRBJ2-3,.,TRBD1,TRBV5-4,CASSLEDRAPPGTDTQYF,TGTGCCAGCAGCTTGGAGGACAGGGCTCCTCCAGGCACAGATACGCAGTATTTT
TRBJ2-2,.,TRBD2,TRBV6-4,CASSERGGTGELFF,TGTGCCAGCAGTGAGCGGGGGGGCACCGGGGAGCTGTTTTTT